The entry below gives a single T cell receptor (beta chain) sequence along with its context. The data are from a study of blood T cell repertoires in COVID-19. Study overall: Acute and convalescent COVID-19 samples came from the United States, Italy and Spain.

Clones were read by immunoSEQ multiplex PCR, and TCRdb kept only the in-frame ones, dropping some. Of roughly 140,000 clones in the sample, about 87% were seen once. V gave up 5 bases and J gave up 7 bases, with 17 bases separating them. Germline CDR1 reads SGHTA; CDR2 reads FQGTGA. The length of the CDR3 is 15 residues. The chain uses TRBV7-3 and TRBJ2-2; D might be TRBD2 (5 bases). This TCR was sampled from a human donor in a cohort sampled during active COVID-19. The sample taken for sequencing was peripheral blood. The CDR3 is CASSLGSGRGGELFF. CDR3 coding DNA: TGTGCCAGCAGCCTAGGGTCAGGTCGGGGCGGGGAGCTGTTTTTT.